Shown below are 21 T cell receptor beta chains from a single sample sequenced in a study of T cell repertoires in cytomegalovirus infection. TCRdb reprocessed the reads via MiXCR and lists one record per CDR3 protein. The sample holds roughly 180,000 distinct CDR3 sequences; roughly 27% are singletons and the top ten take 30% to 35%. The source material was PBMCs. These TCRs come from a human donor in good health (CMV status not recorded). Some clones in this sample may be carry-over from other donors' samples.

This clonotype was detected a few times. The V gene is TRBV5-1, the J gene TRBJ1-3; D call uncertain. This CDR3 has 17 amino acids. Trimming left V 0 bases short and J 0 bases short, with 13 bases between. The germline gives CDR1 SGHRS, CDR2 YFSETQ. DNA of the CDR3: TGCGCCAGCAGCTTGGAGCCCGACGGAAACTCTGGAAACACCATATATTTT. Protein product: CASSLEPDGNSGNTIYF.

The V call is TRBV28, the J call TRBJ2-5, with 8 bases fitting TRBD2. CDR1 MDHEN and CDR2 SYDVKM come from the germline V gene. The CDR3 runs to 15 residues. Trimming took 6 bases from V and 5 from J; bases not matched to a gene: 11. This CDR3 is CASRRPGGALETQYF. The CDR3 DNA reads as TGTGCCAGCAGACGTCCCGGGGGGGCCCTTGAGACCCAGTACTTC. The whole variable domain, remainder taken from reference TRBV28 and TRBJ2-5, is DVKVTQSSRYLVKRTGEKVFLECVQDMDHENMFWYRQDPGLGLRLIYFSYDVKMKEKGDIPEGYSVSREKKERFSLILESASTNQTSMYLCASRRPGGALETQYFGPGTRLLVL.

On this clonotype: At one boundary the junction diverges from the germline segment, which might be a read error. V gene TRBV6-6 combines with J gene TRBJ1-5; D is perhaps TRBD1 (6 bases). Germline V gene sequence: CDR1 MNHNY, CDR2 SVGAGI (reference sequence). CDR3 size: 13 residues. In DNA, the CDR3 is TGTGTCAGCAGTGGGCAGGGGTGGCAGCCCCAGCATTTT. Translating gives CVSSGQGWQPQHF.

This clonotype has only a few counts. This rearrangement joins TRBV9 to TRBJ1-4; 10 positions match TRBD1. V lost 4 bases, J lost 7 bases, and 7 bases stayed unmatched. Germline values: CDR1 SGDLS, CDR2 YYNGEE. CDR3 length equals 15 residues. In DNA, the CDR3 is TGTGCCAGCAGCCCTCAGACAGGGGGCAGTGAAAAACTGTTTTTT. Translation gives CASSPQTGGSEKLFF.

This clonotype was counted many times. V and J are TRBV7-2 and TRBJ1-2; D gene ambiguous. CDR3 length equals 15 residues. V lost 5 bases and J lost 8, with 21 bases in between. The germline V gene has CDR1 SGHTA and CDR2 FQGNSA. The DNA of the CDR3 is TGTGCCAGCAGCATCCTCCCGACGGGATCGGAGGGCTACACCTTC. It yields the protein CASSILPTGSEGYTF.

This clonotype occurred a few times. The chain joins TRBV7-9 to TRBJ1-5; 8 positions agree with TRBD1. Trimming removed 4 bases from V and 7 bases from J; junction bases left unmatched: 3. Per the germline V gene, CDR1 is SEHNR and CDR2 is FQNEAQ (reference sequence). The CDR3 loop spans 13 amino acids. DNA for the CDR3: TGTGCCAGCAGCTCCGGACAGGGCCAGCCCCAGCATTTT. Its protein is CASSSGQGQPQHF.

The chain carries TRBV6-5 and TRBJ2-6; 8 bases are shared with TRBD2. Germline assignment: CDR1 MNHEY and CDR2 SVGAGI. The CDR3 consists of 16 residues. V was clipped by 7 bases and J by 4 bases; unmatched bases: 9. Here the CDR3 DNA reads TGTGCCAGCACCCTAAGCGGGGGCTCCGGGGCCAACGTCCTGACTTTC. Encoded protein: CASTLSGGSGANVLTF.

In nucleotides, the CDR3 is TGTGCCAGCAGTTTAGGACAGGGGCGGGGACAGCCCCAGCATTTT. Its protein product is CASSLGQGRGQPQHF. V gene TRBV12-3 or TRBV12-4 combines with J gene TRBJ1-5; 8 bases map to TRBD1. J lost 7 bases, V lost 1 base, and 6 bases had no gene match. The CDR3 is made up of 15 amino acids.

The chain employs TRBV20-1 and TRBJ2-1; TRBD2 matches 9 bases. The CDR3 is made up of 16 amino acids. The J segment lost 7 bases and the V segment lost 0 bases, leaving 10 bases of the junction unmatched. Germline V gives CDR1 DFQATT, CDR2 SNEGSKA (reference sequence). CDR3 loop: CSARDRIAGDVNEQFF. DNA of the CDR3: TGCAGTGCTAGAGATCGGATAGCGGGGGATGTGAATGAGCAGTTCTTC.

As concerns this clonotype: At one boundary the junction diverges from the germline segment, which might be a read error. This sequence joins TRBV5-3 and TRBJ2-6; TRBD2 is a possible D gene (7 bases). TRBV5-3 is identified as an open reading frame with a role that is uncertain. The CDR3 has 17 residues. The CDR3 loop reads CASSLRGATSGANVLTF. The DNA for the CDR3 is TGTGCCAGCAGCTTACGGGGGGCTACCTCTGGGGCCAACGTCCTGACTTTC.

V gene TRBV11-2 combines with J gene TRBJ2-3; unclear D gene. Germline V CDR1 and CDR2: SGHAT, FQNNGV. CDR3 length: 13 amino acids. The ends were cut back, 2 bases at V and 5 bases at J, with 8 bases in the middle. This CDR3 reads CASSLSALDTQYF. In DNA, the CDR3 is TGTGCCAGCAGCTTATCTGCCCTAGATACGCAGTATTTT. The full variable domain, completed using reference TRBV11-2 and TRBJ2-3, is EAGVAQSPRYKIIEKRQSVAFWCNPISGHATLYWYQQILGQGPKLLIQFQNNGVVDDSQLPKDRFSAERLKGVDSTLKIQPAKLEDSAVYLCASSLSALDTQYFGPGTRLTVL.

The V and J genes are TRBV25-1 and TRBJ1-1; D is unresolved. The V gene lost 4 bases and the J gene lost 4 bases, with 10 bases spanning the gap. CDR3 length: 13 residues. Germline loops: CDR1 MGHDK, CDR2 SYGVNS. CDR3 sequence: CASSGLGSTEAFF. The CDR3 nucleotides are TGTGCCAGCAGTGGTTTGGGGTCCACTGAAGCTTTCTTT.

The chain has TRBV12-3 or TRBV12-4 and TRBJ1-1; 9 bases agree with TRBD1. V dropped 1 base and J dropped 1; count of bases not matched to a gene: 10. This CDR3 is built from 18 residues. The CDR3 region is CASSLVPLPGQGNTEAFF. The CDR3 bases are TGTGCCAGCAGTTTAGTCCCGCTGCCGGGACAGGGGAACACTGAAGCTTTCTTT.

As regards this clonotype: The junction shows a germline mismatch at one end, possibly a read error. This chain joins TRBV12-3 or TRBV12-4 and TRBJ2-5; D call uncertain. This CDR3 has 12 amino acids. CDR3 amino acids: CANSPRRETQYF. Written as DNA, the CDR3 is TGTGCCAACAGTCCCAGGCGGGAGACCCAGTACTTC.

V and J are TRBV10-3 and TRBJ2-3; the D gene is possibly TRBD2 (6 bases). In germline, CDR1 is ENHRY, CDR2 SYGVKD. Trimming removed 6 bases from V and 8 bases from J, with 18 bases in between. The CDR3 is made up of 14 amino acids. The CDR3 region has the DNA TGTGCCATCAGACCCGGGCTAGACGGGGGTACGCAGTATTTT. It specifies CAIRPGLDGGTQYF.

This clonotype came up a few times. This sequence joins TRBV11-2 and TRBJ2-5; TRBD1 matches 8 bases. The CDR3 runs 16 residues. Germline trimming cut 5 bases from V and 1 base from J; bases unmatched to any gene: 9. In germline, CDR1 is SGHAT, CDR2 FQNNGV. The CDR3 nucleotides are TGTGCCAGCAGCACTGAAGGAGACAGGGGCCAAGAGACCCAGTACTTC. Protein: CASSTEGDRGQETQYF.

This clonotype was seen just once. The V call is TRBV30, the J call TRBJ2-1; D gene ambiguous. V lost 0 bases, J lost 9 bases, and 6 bases lay in between. Germline CDR1 reads GTSNPN; CDR2 reads SVGIG (reference sequence). The CDR3 contains 11 residues. The CDR3 sequence: CAWSVSGEQFF. CDR3 DNA sequence: TGTGCCTGGAGTGTATCCGGTGAGCAGTTCTTC.

This clonotype was counted a few times. The rearrangement links TRBV12-3 or TRBV12-4 to TRBJ2-2, with D perhaps matching TRBD1 (8 bases). The V end lost 6 bases, the J end lost 1 base, and 12 bases lay between the germline ends. CDR3 length: 15 amino acids. Here the CDR3 reads CASRGGTGNTGELFF. CDR3 coding DNA: TGTGCCAGCAGGGGAGGGACAGGGAACACCGGGGAGCTGTTTTTT.

The chain carries TRBV19 and TRBJ1-6; a weak D match, TRBD1 (5 bases). V lost 1 base and J lost 3, with 10 bases in between. Germline-derived CDR1 and CDR2 are LNHDA and SQIVND (reference sequence). The CDR3 extends over 16 amino acids. CDR3 amino acids: CASSIATTDYNSPLHF. CDR3 coding DNA: TGTGCCAGTAGTATAGCCACGACAGACTATAATTCACCCCTCCACTTT. The variable domain in full, completed from reference TRBV19 and TRBJ1-6, reads DGGITQSPKYLFRKEGQNVTLSCEQNLNHDAMYWYRQDPGQGLRLIYYSQIVNDFQKGDIAEGYSVSREKKESFPLTVTSAQKNPTAFYLCASSIATTDYNSPLHFGNGTRLTVT.

The V call is TRBV6-5, the J call TRBJ2-7; D perhaps matches TRBD1 (6 bases). Germline loops: CDR1 MNHEY, CDR2 SVGAGI. There are 13 residues in the CDR3. V was clipped by 4 bases and J by 0 bases, with 7 bases between them. The CDR3 DNA reads as TGTGCCAGCAGTTCGGACAGCTCCTACGAGCAGTACTTC. Amino acids: CASSSDSSYEQYF.

The chain joins TRBV19 to TRBJ1-2, with a weak D call TRBD1 (5 bases). The length of the CDR3 is 13 residues. The V end lost 7 bases, the J end lost 4 bases, and 13 bases lay between the germline ends. Germline V gene lookup returns CDR1 LNHDA and CDR2 SQIVND (reference sequence). The CDR3 loop is CASTGGGVYGYTF. The CDR3 nucleotides read TGTGCCAGTACCGGGGGAGGCGTCTATGGCTACACCTTC.